This T cell receptor (beta chain) was observed in a study of shared clonotypes between healthy human individuals (dated by TCRdb to the early 2020s). As for the study more broadly: The cohort included three men and two women between 18 and 49 years of age. Between about 0.94 and 8.9 billion PBMCs per donor were obtained by leukapheresis. The study deeply sequenced blood TCR repertoires of five healthy adults to estimate repertoire size and the extent of clonotype sharing between individuals. To increase sequencing depth and limit assay-specific biases, different laboratories used diverse techniques to prepare libraries and sequence TCR repertoires. Per donor, three plates each were used for CD4 naive and CD4 memory, two for CD8 naive, and one for CD8 memory.

In regard to this clone: No antigen is known for it. Per-nucleotide qualities are absent, and no much larger clonotype sits a single base away.

The donors were healthy, HIV-negative adults who had no recently reported acute infections or vaccinations. All donors were Caucasian adults living in Nashville, Tennessee, USA. CD4+ T cells were enriched by magnetic negative selection; naive cells were then positively selected on CD45RA, and the negative fraction formed the memory subset. Blood was collected by leukapheresis, and PBMCs were isolated by Ficoll-Histopaque density gradient centrifugation and then cryopreserved in liquid nitrogen vapor phase. Analytical flow cytometry was used to check the purity and quantity of each magnetically sorted T cell population. From each sorted fraction, genomic DNA was isolated and quantified by UV absorbance on a Nanodrop 2000c. The junction shows trimming of 4 bases on V and 0 bases on J, plus 19 bases between the germline ends. CDR1 is given as MNHNS and CDR2 as SASEGT, both from the germline V gene. Its CDR3 holds 19 amino acids, cysteine through phenylalanine. Only the CDR3 DNA is retained, 57 bases long and in frame from the first base.

TCR CDR3 regions were amplified from genomic DNA by multiplex PCR using the deep immunoSEQ assay. Extracted genomic DNA from each cell subset was spread evenly across all wells of several immunoSEQ 96-well plates, with each plate serving as a replicate. For sorted subsets, each replicate PCR was loaded with 200 ng genomic DNA, equivalent to 30,000 or so T cell genomes. The purified libraries were quantified using a Qubit 3.0 fluorometer, sized with a Bioanalyzer 2100, and then quantified again using the KAPA Library Quantification kit. Each immunoSEQ 96-well plate was sequenced on its own single-read 150-cycle Illumina NextSeq 550 flow cell. The source study handled its data this way. Because the immunoSEQ output held only junctional sequences and lacked quality scores, the filtering could not match the filtering applied to full-length reads. To assign V/J genes and CDR3, sequences were annotated against IMGT germline references using PyIR, a Python wrapper for IgBLAST v1.9. Reads with weak V/J assignments (E-value above 1e-6), missing CDR3, stop codons, out-of-frame junctions, or ambiguous translated residues were removed. V3J clonotypes were defined by identical inferred V gene, J gene, and CDR3 amino acid sequence. Percentage overlap between repertoires was computed as shared unique clonotypes divided by the size of the smaller repertoire. RTK rarefaction, the Chao1 estimator, and Recon v2.1 estimates of unobserved clonotypes were used to assess repertoire richness. Generation probabilities were computed with OLGA for all TCRbeta clonotypes obtained by the gDNA method from four donors. TCRdb limited this immuneACCESS table to in-frame rearrangements with V and J called. A share of clones is missing; checked studies link under half to unresolved V genes, and the rest is unexplained. Clone size and V and J calls were adopted from that table, with D and trimming inferred from the DNA. Here the sample has 2.5 million or so clones; approximately 92% occur a single time. The ten largest clones capture over 0.12% of the sample.

Study-wide findings and limitations: Incomplete sequencing was indicated by rarefaction of sorted-subset datasets, despite the large sequencing depth. Based on pairwise subsampling, the degree of clonotype sharing among donors was expected to be affected by sequencing depth. Sampling was limited to blood, and TCR repertoires in tissue likely differ from TCR repertoires in blood. Across a few donors, roughly 5.1% of naive CD4, approximately 3.5% of naive CD8, roughly 2.2% of memory CD4, and approximately 0.42% of memory CD8 clonotypes were shared. Naive subsets generally had larger estimated clonotype richness than memory subsets did. The small number of donors limited the genetic and exposure-history diversity represented. Compared with non-shared clonotypes, clonotypes shared by all four sorted-subset donors had higher generation probabilities.

This TCR was recovered from a young man in good health. The chain was built from TRBV6-1 and TRBJ1-6; TRBD1 is perhaps the D gene, given 6 matching bases. Sequences were obtained from naive CD4+ T cells sorted from blood. According to the study, the label for this sample's cell subset or site signals: CD45RA+ positively selected. The encoded CDR3 is CASSVYRARASSYNSPLHF. The sequenced DNA: TGTGCCAGCAGTGTGTACAGGGCTAGAGCAAGCTCCTATAATTCACCCCTCCACTTT.